This T cell receptor beta chain appears in the sequencing data of a study of immune evolution from preneoplasia to lung adenocarcinoma. The CDR3 runs to 11 residues. V dropped 1 base and J dropped 4 bases, with 2 bases sitting between them. CDR1 is ENHRY, CDR2 SYGVKD, per germline. Regarding the study as a whole: Top clone share appeared to fall from AAH through AIS, MIA, adenocarcinoma.

In the case of this clone: Antigen: not known.

Clones were read by immunoSEQ multiplex PCR, and TCRdb kept only the in-frame ones, dropping some. Among over 12,000 clones, approximately 80% were seen once, and the ten largest hold approximately 4.2%. The clonotype was recovered from a person between 65 and 80 years old with lung adenocarcinoma. The chain employs TRBV10-3 and TRBJ2-7; D unclear. Sequenced material: FFPE minimally invasive lung adenocarcinoma tissue. The CDR3 sequence: CAISELYEQYF. The DNA of the CDR3 is TGTGCCATCAGTGAGTTATACGAGCAGTACTTC.